One and the same sample provided the 32 T cell receptor beta chains below, sequenced in a study of T-cell memory formation after mild COVID-19. TCRdb reprocessed the 5' RACE reads with MiXCR, giving one entry per CDR3 protein. In the table there are approximately 350,000 distinct CDR3 sequences, 13% of which are singletons. Sequenced: PBMCs or a T cell subset sorted from them (not recorded which). The source of these receptors is a man aged 18 to 30 who had mild COVID-19 (a few samples of this study predate the infection). Cell type and time point are not known.

The sample holds a few counts of this clonotype. The genes are TRBV7-3 and TRBJ2-7; 8 positions agree with TRBD2. CDR3 length equals 13 residues. V lost 5 bases to trimming and J lost 4 bases; unmatched junction nucleotides: 4. Germline V lookup: CDR1 SGHTA, CDR2 FQGTGA. CDR3 sequence: CASSLGRGYEQYV. In DNA, the CDR3 is TGTGCCAGCAGCCTCGGGAGGGGATACGAGCAGTACGTC.

The chain uses TRBV7-9 and TRBJ2-1; D gene uncertain. V was trimmed by 3 bases and J by 4 bases, leaving 16 bases between them. CDR3 length: 16 residues. CDR1 and CDR2 from the germline V gene are SEHNR and FQNEAQ (reference sequence). The CDR3 DNA sequence: TGTGCCAGCAGCTTGGGTCAGCCAAGCCTATACAATGAGCAGTTCTTC. It codes for CASSLGQPSLYNEQFF.

Only a few counts were recorded for this clonotype. This chain links TRBV29-1 with TRBJ1-5, with 11 bases matching TRBD1. The CDR3 sequence is 14 residues long. Unmatched junction bases numbered 6, after V lost 6 bases and J lost 5 bases. The germline V gene has CDR1 SQVTM and CDR2 ANQGSEA. The DNA of the CDR3 is TGCAGCGTCCGTGGACAGGGGGCCGATCAGCCCCAGCATTTT. It yields the protein CSVRGQGADQPQHF.

This sequence joins TRBV12-3 or TRBV12-4 and TRBJ2-4, with D possibly matching TRBD2 (5 bases). CDR3 length: 17 amino acids. Trimming removed 5 bases from V and 0 bases from J, with 17 bases in between. CDR3 nucleotides: TGTGCCAGCAGTACCGAGCCGGGGTCAGGAGCCAAAAACATTCAGTACTTC. Translation: CASSTEPGSGAKNIQYF.

This clonotype turned up a few times. The rearrangement links TRBV9 to TRBJ2-1, with D perhaps TRBD2 (7 bases). The V end lost 4 bases, the J end lost 9 bases, and 20 bases lay between the germline ends. CDR1 is SGDLS and CDR2 is YYNGEE in the germline V gene. The CDR3 runs 15 residues. DNA of the CDR3: TGTGCCAGCAGCCCGGCTTGGGGGGGCCCTGGTGAGCAGTTCTTC. It encodes CASSPAWGGPGEQFF. The full variable domain, with the rest looked up from reference TRBV9 and TRBJ2-1, is DSGVTQTPKHLITATGQRVTLRCSPRSGDLSVYWYQQSLDQGLQFLIQYYNGEERAKGNILERFSAQQFPDLHSELNLSSLELGDSALYFCASSPAWGGPGEQFFGPGTRLTVL.

The chain links TRBV28 to TRBJ2-7, with D perhaps assigned TRBD1 or TRBD2 (6 bases each). Trimming removed 7 bases from V and 3 bases from J, with 7 bases in between. This CDR3 has 11 residues. Germline V gene sequence: CDR1 MDHEN, CDR2 SYDVKM. The CDR3 loop reads CASKGGYEQYV. CDR3 sequence (DNA): TGTGCCAGCAAGGGGGGCTACGAGCAGTACGTC.

There are a few counts of this clonotype. Here the CDR3 reads CASSFGTLMGETQYF. In DNA form, the CDR3 reads TGTGCCAGCAGCTTTGGGACCTTAATGGGGGAGACCCAGTACTTC. The chain couples TRBV11-1 to TRBJ2-5; D possibly uses TRBD1 or TRBD2 (5 bases each). Trimming took 3 bases from V and 5 from J, leaving 16 bases between them. The CDR3 has 15 amino acids. Germline CDR1 is SGHAT and CDR2 is FQDESV (reference sequence).

The table lists this clonotype with a few counts. This chain links TRBV12-3 or TRBV12-4 with TRBJ1-2; TRBD1 might be the D (6 bases). CDR3 size: 15 residues. Trimming removed 5 bases from V and 2 bases from J, with 15 bases in between. CDR3 residues: CASSKGEGGNYGYTF. CDR3 in DNA: TGTGCCAGCAGTAAGGGAGAGGGGGGGAACTATGGCTACACCTTC.

The rearrangement joins TRBV19 to TRBJ2-1; no reliable D call. Trimming stripped 3 bases from V and 8 bases from J, with 8 bases between. From germline, CDR1 is LNHDA and CDR2 SQIVND (reference sequence). The CDR3 length is 12 residues. This chain's CDR3 is CASSMAGHEQFF. CDR3 nucleotide sequence: TGTGCCAGTAGTATGGCAGGCCATGAGCAGTTCTTC.

This clonotype came up a few times. The V gene is TRBV4-1, the J gene TRBJ2-5; D perhaps matches TRBD1 (6 bases). The ends were cut back, 1 base at V and 2 bases at J, with 14 bases in the middle. CDR3 size: 16 residues. Germline CDR1 and CDR2: MGHRA and YSYEKL. CDR3 coding DNA: TGCGCCAGCAGCCAAGCCTTCGGACAGCCACAAGAGACCCAGTACTTC. Its translation is CASSQAFGQPQETQYF.

The genes are TRBV2 and TRBJ1-1; 7 bases align to TRBD1. CDR1 SNHLY and CDR2 FYNNEI come from the germline V gene. This CDR3 contains 11 residues. V shed 11 bases and J 4 bases; nucleotides not matched to a gene: 4. The CDR3 sequence is CAGQEATEAFF. The CDR3 DNA follows: TGTGCCGGACAGGAGGCCACTGAAGCTTTCTTT.

This clonotype was picked up one time. The chain recombines TRBV20-1 with TRBJ2-7; a weak D match, TRBD1 (5 bases). Trimming cost V 6 bases and J 7 bases, with 16 bases left between them. CDR1 and CDR2 from the germline V gene are DFQATT and SNEGSKA (reference sequence). This CDR3 has 12 residues. CDR3 DNA: TGCAGTGCCCCAGGGTTGGTGGGTGAGCAGTACTTC. Translated: CSAPGLVGEQYF.

This clonotype showed up just a few times. The CDR3 is CASSLDGLGANVLTF. In nucleotides, the CDR3 is TGTGCCAGCAGCTTGGACGGGCTTGGGGCCAACGTCCTGACTTTC. The chain joins TRBV7-2 to TRBJ2-6, with D unclear. This CDR3 is 15 amino acids long. The V and J ends lost 3 bases and 3 bases respectively, with 9 bases between them. Germline V lookup: CDR1 SGHTA, CDR2 FQGNSA.

This clonotype was counted only a few times. The V call is TRBV5-1, the J call TRBJ2-1, with D perhaps matching TRBD2 (5 bases). V was shortened by 1 base and J by 6 bases, with 11 bases between the two germline ends. This CDR3 contains 14 residues. In germline, CDR1 is SGHRS, CDR2 YFSETQ. The chain's CDR3 is CASSLPSTGNEQFF. CDR3 DNA sequence: TGCGCCAGCAGCTTGCCTAGCACGGGCAATGAGCAGTTCTTC. The whole variable domain, filled in from reference TRBV5-1 and TRBJ2-1, reads KAGVTQTPRYLIKTRGQQVTLSCSPISGHRSVSWYQQTPGQGLQFLFEYFSETQRNKGNFPGRFSGRQFSNSRSEMNVSTLELGDSALYLCASSLPSTGNEQFFGPGTRLTVL.

This clonotype was counted a few times. The chain combines TRBV5-1 with TRBJ1-2; D is ambiguous. Trimming stripped 6 bases from V and 4 bases from J, with 19 bases between. Germline CDR1 SGHRS, CDR2 YFSETQ. The CDR3 totals 15 residues. CDR3 bases: TGCGCCAGCAAAGTCGGCATCGAGGCCCTCTATGGCTACACCTTC. Protein: CASKVGIEALYGYTF.

The genes are TRBV4-1 and TRBJ1-3; D gene uncertain. Looked up from germline, CDR1 is MGHRA and CDR2 is YSYEKL. V gave up 1 base and J gave up 1 base, with 8 bases separating them. This CDR3 has 15 residues. CDR3 protein: CASSQVTGSGNTIYF. CDR3 DNA sequence: TGCGCCAGCAGCCAAGTGACGGGGTCTGGAAACACCATATATTTT.

The chain joins TRBV28 to TRBJ2-4; weak D call: TRBD2 (6 bases). The CDR3 length is 14 residues. V lost 4 bases and J 8 bases, leaving 15 bases between the germline ends. Germline V lookup: CDR1 MDHEN, CDR2 SYDVKM. The CDR3: CASSSRGGSDIQYF. The CDR3 bases are TGTGCCAGCAGTTCGCGGGGCGGTTCGGACATTCAGTACTTC.

J is TRBJ2-1 and V is TRBV27, with D possibly matching TRBD1 (6 bases). Germline V gene lookup returns CDR1 MNHEY and CDR2 SMNVEV (reference sequence). This CDR3 has 13 amino acids. Deletions cut 5 bases from V and 2 bases from J, with 7 bases between. Written as DNA, the CDR3 is TGTGCCAGCAGTCGGGACACCTACAATGAGCAGTTCTTC. Translated, it gives CASSRDTYNEQFF.

The chain joins TRBV25-1 to TRBJ1-1; D uncertain. The CDR3 has 14 amino acids. Trimming took 5 bases from V and 0 from J, leaving 10 bases between them. Per the germline V gene, CDR1 is MGHDK and CDR2 is SYGVNS. The CDR3 loop reads CASSPWTLNTEAFF. CDR3 DNA sequence: TGTGCCAGCAGTCCCTGGACCCTGAACACTGAAGCTTTCTTT. The full variable domain, with the rest looked up from reference TRBV25-1 and TRBJ1-1, is EADIYQTPRYLVIGTGKKITLECSQTMGHDKMYWYQQDPGMELHLIHYSYGVNSTEKGDLSSESTVSRIRTEHFPLTLESARPSHTSQYLCASSPWTLNTEAFFGQGTRLTVV.

To note about this clonotype: A much larger clone sits a single nucleotide away, making a read error possible. The J gene is TRBJ2-5, the V gene TRBV7-2, with TRBD1 matching 10 bases. The CDR3 is 15 residues long. CDR1 is SGHTA, CDR2 FQGNSA, per germline. V was clipped by 2 bases and J by 4 bases; unmatched bases: 4. CDR3 nucleotides: TGTGCCAGCAGCTTACAGACAGGGGGCTTAGAGACCCAGTACTTC. Its translation: CASSLQTGGLETQYF.

This clonotype was counted only a few times. The V and J genes are TRBV7-8 and TRBJ2-4; 7 nucleotides align to TRBD2. V dropped 10 bases and J dropped 3; count of bases not matched to a gene: 12. Germline V CDR1 and CDR2: SGHVS, FQNEAQ. This CDR3 is 15 amino acids long. The CDR3 nucleotides read TGTGCCACCGCTCCCCGTCGGGGGGTCAAAAACATTCAGTACTTC. It is translated as CATAPRRGVKNIQYF.

Comment on this clonotype: A read error may account for a junction end that differs from germline. The rearrangement uses TRBV5-1 and TRBJ2-1; D is unresolved. Germline V lookup: CDR1 SGHRS, CDR2 YFSETQ. The CDR3 extends over 14 amino acids. The CDR3 DNA reads TGCGCCAGCAAAAGACTCGGCTCCGACAATGAGCAGTTCTTC. Protein: CASKRLGSDNEQFF. The entire variable domain, with the rest obtained from reference TRBV5-1 and TRBJ2-1, is as follows: KAGVTQTPRYLIKTRGQQVTLSCSPISGHRSVSWYQQTPGQGLQFLFEYFSETQRNKGNFPGRFSGRQFSNSRSEMNVSTLELGDSALYLCASKRLGSDNEQFFGPGTRLTVL.

The J gene is TRBJ2-2, the V gene TRBV10-3; D is ambiguous. V lost 3 bases, J lost 1 base, and 9 bases lay in between. The germline CDR1 and CDR2 sequences are ENHRY and SYGVKD. The CDR3 sequence is 15 residues long. The CDR3 DNA is TGTGCCATCAGTGAATCACAGAGGAACACCGGGGAGCTGTTTTTT. Encoded protein: CAISESQRNTGELFF.

The chain uses TRBV28 and TRBJ2-1; the match to TRBD2 covers 14 bases. The V and J ends lost 2 bases and 0 bases, in that order; junction bases with no gene match: 9. The CDR3 totals 20 residues. The germline gives CDR1 MDHEN, CDR2 SYDVKM. The CDR3 DNA sequence: TGTGCCAGCAGTTTACACTTGTTGGGACTAGCGGGGGACTCCTACAATGAGCAGTTCTTC. Its protein product is CASSLHLLGLAGDSYNEQFF.

The sample holds one count of this clonotype. This chain connects TRBV9 to TRBJ1-2; 11 nucleotides match TRBD1. The V gene end was trimmed by 3 bases and the J gene end by 7 bases; junction bases not matched to a gene: 5. CDR1 and CDR2 (germline): SGDLS, YYNGEE. CDR3 size: 14 residues. As DNA, the CDR3 is TGTGCCAGCAGCGCCGGACAGGGGGCCGGTGGCTACACCTTC. It translates to CASSAGQGAGGYTF. Combining the CDR3 with reference TRBV9 and TRBJ1-2 gives the whole variable domain DSGVTQTPKHLITATGQRVTLRCSPRSGDLSVYWYQQSLDQGLQFLIQYYNGEERAKGNILERFSAQQFPDLHSELNLSSLELGDSALYFCASSAGQGAGGYTFGSGTRLTVV.

This chain uses TRBV5-4 with TRBJ2-1, with 9 nucleotides matching TRBD2. The CDR3 is 14 residues long. The germline V gene has CDR1 SGHNT and CDR2 YYREEE (reference sequence). The V gene end was trimmed by 2 bases and the J gene end by 10 bases; junction bases not matched to a gene: 7. This CDR3 reads CASSFLTLAGEQFF. The CDR3 nucleotides read TGTGCCAGCAGCTTTCTCACTCTAGCGGGGGAGCAGTTCTTC.

V gene TRBV19 combines with J gene TRBJ2-7; D is unclear. The CDR3 is 15 residues long. The V and J ends lost 2 bases and 3 bases respectively, with 14 bases between them. Germline V gene lookup returns CDR1 LNHDA and CDR2 SQIVND (reference sequence). The CDR3 reads CASSIQRLPIYEQYF. CDR3 in DNA: TGTGCCAGTAGTATACAGAGACTGCCGATCTACGAGCAGTACTTC.

This clonotype came up a few times. The chain recombines TRBV5-1 with TRBJ2-2; D is undetermined. Germline assignment: CDR1 SGHRS and CDR2 YFSETQ. The CDR3 covers 14 residues. Trimming took 0 bases from V and 5 from J, leaving 8 bases between them. The CDR3 loop is CASSLVSQTGELFF. The CDR3 nucleotides are TGCGCCAGCAGCTTGGTTTCCCAAACCGGGGAGCTGTTTTTT.

This clonotype was observed a handful of times. The gene calls are TRBV5-1 and TRBJ1-5; the D is unclear. This CDR3 contains 15 residues. V was cut by 0 bases and J by 5 bases, with 12 bases left in between. Germline V gene lookup returns CDR1 SGHRS and CDR2 YFSETQ. CDR3 sequence reads: CASSLAPTPDQPQHF. The CDR3 DNA is TGCGCCAGCAGCTTGGCCCCGACGCCGGATCAGCCCCAGCATTTT.

This clonotype was counted only a few times. The chain joins TRBV7-2 to TRBJ2-1, with D uncertain. The V gene lost 4 bases and the J gene lost 3 bases, with 13 bases spanning the gap. Germline CDR1 reads SGHTA; CDR2 reads FQGNSA. CDR3 length equals 15 residues. The CDR3 coding sequence is TGTGCCAGCAGCTCGGACGGCGTTTTCTACAATGAGCAGTTCTTC. Translating gives CASSSDGVFYNEQFF.

The CDR3 region is CASSPPSIAEAFF. In DNA, the CDR3 is TGTGCCAGCTCACCACCGTCGATCGCTGAAGCTTTCTTT. V and J are TRBV18 and TRBJ1-1, with no clear D. The CDR3 runs to 13 residues. Germline CDR1 is KGHSH and CDR2 is LQKENI. Between the trimmed V and J ends, which lost 0 bases and 6 bases, there was a span of 8 bases.

The gene calls are TRBV3-1 and TRBJ2-7; either TRBD1 or TRBD2 may supply D (5 bases each). V lost 3 bases and J lost 6, with 15 bases in between. Germline V gene lookup returns CDR1 LGHDT and CDR2 YNNKEL (reference sequence). CDR3 length: 14 amino acids. The CDR3 nucleotides are TGTGCCAGCAGCCAGGGACGAGGGTGGTCCGAGCAGTACGTC. Its translation: CASSQGRGWSEQYV.